A selection of T cell receptor beta chains follows, all from one sample in a study of neurological immune-mediated disorders. TCRdb redid the calling of the 5' RACE reads with MiXCR, one entry per CDR3 protein. This table has tens of thousands of distinct CDR3 sequences, just under 4.5% appearing once. Sequencing input: PBMCs. Receptors were obtained from a woman aged 60-70 years with multiple sclerosis. The conserved cysteine and the conserved F or W are not part of the CDR3 here. D genes are given only for firm matches.

V gene	D gene	J gene	CDR3 protein
TRBV20-1	NA	TRBJ1-1	SARLLSGTANTEAF
TRBV13	TRBD1	TRBJ1-2	ASRQGKLTYGYT
TRBV7-2	NA	TRBJ2-3	ASSLNGGSDTQY
TRBV5-1	NA	TRBJ1-5	ASSRTSGRHQPQH
TRBV20-1	TRBD1	TRBJ1-4	SASPDRRNEKLF
TRBV10-1	NA	TRBJ2-5	ASSEGLRETQY
TRBV7-8	TRBD1	TRBJ2-7	ASSLALAYRGNEQY
TRBV7-9	TRBD1	TRBJ1-2	ASGPPLRDSGYT
TRBV29-1	NA	TRBJ1-1	SVGRNTEAF
TRBV19	NA	TRBJ2-2	ASSPLVEAGTGELF
TRBV5-1	NA	TRBJ2-3	ASRPGRKSTDTQY
TRBV7-9	TRBD1	TRBJ2-4	ASSHDPTRTGRAKNIQY
TRBV28	NA	TRBJ1-2	ASSISRTYGYT
TRBV20-1	TRBD2	TRBJ2-1	SAQIPQGLARGQF
TRBV20-1	NA	TRBJ2-3	SAESGGAGTDTQY
TRBV5-1	NA	TRBJ2-3	ASRVRVGDGDTQY
TRBV27	NA	TRBJ2-3	ASHAGDTSTDTQY
TRBV6-5	TRBD1	TRBJ2-7	ASSRGGHEQY
TRBV9	NA	TRBJ2-5	ASSITGRRETQY